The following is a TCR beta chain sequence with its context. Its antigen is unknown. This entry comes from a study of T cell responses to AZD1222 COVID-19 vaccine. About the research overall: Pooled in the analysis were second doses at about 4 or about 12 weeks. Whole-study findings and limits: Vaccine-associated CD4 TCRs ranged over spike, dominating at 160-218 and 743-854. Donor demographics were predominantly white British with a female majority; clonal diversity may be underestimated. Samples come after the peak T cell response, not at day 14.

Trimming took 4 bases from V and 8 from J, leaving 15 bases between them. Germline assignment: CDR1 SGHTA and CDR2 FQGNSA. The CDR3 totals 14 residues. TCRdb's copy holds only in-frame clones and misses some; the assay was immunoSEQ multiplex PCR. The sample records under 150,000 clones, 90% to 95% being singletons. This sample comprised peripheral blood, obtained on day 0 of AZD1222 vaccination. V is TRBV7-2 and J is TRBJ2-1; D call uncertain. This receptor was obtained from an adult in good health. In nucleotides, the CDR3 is TGTGCCAGCAGCTCCCTGGCGCGGTCAGATGAGCAGTTCTTC. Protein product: CASSSLARSDEQFF. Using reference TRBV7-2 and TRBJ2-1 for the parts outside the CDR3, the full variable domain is GAGVSQSPSNKVTEKGKDVELRCDPISGHTALYWYRQSLGQGLEFLIYFQGNSAPDKSGLPSDRFSAERTGGSVSTLTIQRTQQEDSAVYLCASSSLARSDEQFFGPGTRLTVL.